The rows below give T cell receptor beta chains drawn from one sample of a study of vaccination effects on CD4 cells after COVID-19. Measured with immunoSEQ multiplex PCR; TCRdb has only the in-frame clones, and not every one. Here the sample spans approximately 54,000 clones, roughly 80% being singletons. No antigen has been identified for these receptors. Sequences were derived from CD4+ T cells from PBMCs cultured with HCoV-229E spike peptides, sampled before COVID-19 vaccination. These TCRs come from a human donor who received a COVID-19 vaccine. The CDR3 runs from the conserved cysteine through the conserved F or W. The order of the fields is CDR3 protein, CDR3 DNA, V gene, J gene, D gene, clone size. D genes are given only for firm matches. Size is omitted from some rows. Given values are once, few, many or a class for expanded clones.

CAISTGLKGTNQPQHF	TGTGCCATCAGTACCGGTCTCAAGGGAACCAATCAGCCCCAGCATTTT	TRBV10-3	TRBJ1-5	NA	NA
CASSLGSGETQYF	TGTGCCAGCAGCTTGGGATCAGGGGAGACCCAGTACTTC	TRBV7-3	TRBJ2-5	NA	NA
CASSVLSGASNYGYTF	TGTGCCAGCAGCGTTCTCTCAGGGGCATCTAACTATGGCTACACCTTC	TRBV5-4	TRBJ1-2	NA	NA
CASSQDRGAIYNEQFF	TGCGCCAGCAGCCAAGACCGGGGGGCAATCTACAATGAGCAGTTCTTC	TRBV4-3	TRBJ2-1	NA	NA
CASSVAGTYNSPLHF	TGTGCCAGCTCAGTAGCCGGGACCTATAATTCACCCCTCCACTTT	TRBV18	TRBJ1-6	NA	few
CASSQLPNYGYTF	TGTGCCAGCAGTCAGCTACCTAACTATGGCTACACCTTC	TRBV5-6	TRBJ1-2	NA	NA
CASSSRTGSEQFF	TGTGCCAGCAGTTCAAGAACAGGGTCTGAGCAGTTCTTC	TRBV27	TRBJ2-1	NA	NA
CASSLSSVNTEAFF	TGTGCCAGCAGCTTATCGTCTGTGAACACTGAAGCTTTCTTT	TRBV7-2	TRBJ1-1	NA	once
CASRTINYGYTF	TGTGCCAGCAGAACTATTAACTATGGCTACACCTTC	TRBV28	TRBJ1-2	NA	NA
CASSPRAGGLNTIYF	TGTGCCAGCAGCCCCAGGGCCGGGGGTTTAAACACCATATATTTT	TRBV3-1/TRBV3-2	TRBJ1-3	NA	NA
CATSRSQTERKHF	TGTGCCACCAGCAGATCGCAGACAGAACGAAAGCATTTT	TRBV15	TRBJ1-5	NA	few
CASRGAGLMNTEAFF	TGTGCCAGCAGGGGGGCGGGGCTCATGAACACTGAAGCTTTCTTT	TRBV28	TRBJ1-1	NA	NA
CASSLVPGGYGYTF	TGTGCCAGCAGCTTGGTACCGGGAGGCTATGGCTACACCTTC	TRBV5-5	TRBJ1-2	NA	NA
CASSPLAGETQYF	TGTGCCAGCTCACCTCTAGCTGGTGAGACCCAGTACTTC	TRBV18	TRBJ2-5	NA	NA
CAISGQGPNQPQHF	TGTGCCATCAGTGGGCAGGGTCCCAATCAGCCCCAGCATTTT	TRBV10-3	TRBJ1-5	NA	NA
CASSSRASSYNSPLHF	TGTGCCAGCAGCTCAAGGGCCAGCTCCTATAATTCACCCCTCCACTTT	TRBV5-5	TRBJ1-6	NA	NA
CASSQASGETQYF	TGCGCCAGCAGCCAAGCCTCCGGGGAGACCCAGTACTTC	TRBV4-1	TRBJ2-5	NA	NA
CAISDVSKETQYF	TGTGCCATCAGTGACGTCAGTAAAGAGACCCAGTACTTC	TRBV10-3	TRBJ2-5	NA	NA
CASSFSRASETQYF	TGTGCCAGTAGTTTCAGCAGGGCTTCAGAGACCCAGTACTTC	TRBV19	TRBJ2-5	NA	NA